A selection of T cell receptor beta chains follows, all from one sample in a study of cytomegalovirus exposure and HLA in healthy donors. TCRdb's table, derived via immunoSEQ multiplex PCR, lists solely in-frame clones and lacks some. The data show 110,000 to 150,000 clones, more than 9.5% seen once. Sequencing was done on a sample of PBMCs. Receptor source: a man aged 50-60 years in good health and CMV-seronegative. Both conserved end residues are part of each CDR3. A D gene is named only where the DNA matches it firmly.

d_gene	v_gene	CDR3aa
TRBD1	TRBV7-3	CASSLDRAGSYEQYF
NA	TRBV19	CASSPLRGDTDTQYF
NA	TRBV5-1	CASSLARDFEQFF
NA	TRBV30	CAWSVHSGLTGELFF
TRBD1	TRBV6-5	CASTKGQNYGYTF
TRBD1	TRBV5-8	CASSPGQGAYEQYF
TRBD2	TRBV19	CASSIRGREGEQYF
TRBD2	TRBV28	CASSLHPGLAGEGELFF
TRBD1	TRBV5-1	CASSRGQVNTEAFF
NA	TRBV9	CASSVGGAQVSYEQYF
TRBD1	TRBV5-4	CASSLGGGAGNTIYF
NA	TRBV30	CAWRAPGDYEQYF
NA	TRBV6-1	CASSEALGAGGLYEQFF
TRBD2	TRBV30	CAWSVGGTSTDTQYF
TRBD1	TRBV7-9	CASSLASGDRGRNEQFF
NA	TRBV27	CATSTIGGRHEQYF
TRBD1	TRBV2	CASTTRTGGQVELFF
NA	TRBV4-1	CASARVQGVQETQYF
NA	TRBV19	CASSPGTYYNEQFF
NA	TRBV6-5	CASSYSQGSGNTIYF
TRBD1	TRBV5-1	CASTDRGNTDTQYF
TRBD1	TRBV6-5	CASNTKLQGHYGYTF
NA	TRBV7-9	CASSWGRAPGGETQYF